This entry lists 29 T cell receptor beta chains sequenced from one sample in a study of lymphopenia after photon versus proton radiotherapy. Sequencing used immunoSEQ multiplex PCR; TCRdb keeps in-frame clones, though not all of them. The profile shows around 19,000 clones, 70% to 90% of them singletons. Sequences were derived from peripheral blood, sampled from a patient treated with photon-based radiotherapy. These receptors were taken from a woman between 50 and 59 years old with pancreatic cancer.

This chain connects TRBV27 to TRBJ2-3, with D unresolved. Between the trimmed V and J ends, which lost 3 bases and 2 bases, there was a span of 15 bases. This CDR3 spans 16 amino acids. Looked up from germline, CDR1 is MNHEY and CDR2 is SMNVEV (reference sequence). CDR3 sequence (DNA): TGTGCCAGCAGTTTTAGGCAGGAGCGCCTCACAGATACGCAGTATTTT. It is translated as CASSFRQERLTDTQYF.

The chain is built from TRBV9 and TRBJ1-2; D possibly corresponds to TRBD1 (6 bases). V lost 4 bases to trimming and J lost 7 bases, with 14 bases between them. This CDR3 contains 13 residues. Per the germline V gene, CDR1 is SGDLS and CDR2 is YYNGEE. The DNA of the CDR3 is TGTGCCAGCAGCTCGGCGGGGGCTGGTGGCTACACCTTC. Translating gives CASSSAGAGGYTF.

J is TRBJ2-3 and V is TRBV7-2; D is possibly TRBD2 (5 bases). The CDR3 spans 13 residues. V lost 1 base to trimming and J lost 5 bases, with 7 bases between them. Germline CDR1 SGHTA, CDR2 FQGNSA. CDR3 nucleotide sequence: TGTGCCAGCAGCTTAGGGAGGAGAGATACGCAGTATTTT. Its translation is CASSLGRRDTQYF.

The chain couples TRBV18 to TRBJ1-5; possible D gene TRBD1, 6 bases. This CDR3 is 14 amino acids long. V gave up 6 bases and J gave up 2 bases, with 11 bases separating them. The germline gives CDR1 KGHSH, CDR2 LQKENI. CDR3 sequence: CASSQQGGNQPQHF. CDR3 nucleotides: TGTGCCAGCTCCCAACAGGGAGGCAATCAGCCCCAGCATTTT.

J is TRBJ2-7 and V is TRBV9; 11 bases fit TRBD1. The CDR3 consists of 19 residues. Germline V lookup: CDR1 SGDLS, CDR2 YYNGEE. The J segment lost 0 bases and the V segment lost 4 bases, leaving 15 bases of the junction unmatched. Here the CDR3 DNA reads TGTGCCAGCAGCCCCCGGCGCGAGGGACAGGGGGGCTACTCCTACGAGCAGTACTTC. The encoded protein is CASSPRREGQGGYSYEQYF.

V is TRBV6-5 and J is TRBJ2-1; tentative D call: TRBD2 (6 bases). Germline V gene lookup returns CDR1 MNHEY and CDR2 SVGAGI. The CDR3 sequence is 15 residues long. Trimming pared 2 bases from V and 0 bases from J, leaving 8 bases between. CDR3 DNA: TGTGCCAGCAGTTACAGCGGGCTCTCCTACAATGAGCAGTTCTTC. As protein: CASSYSGLSYNEQFF.

The J gene is TRBJ1-1, the V gene TRBV4-1, with 12 nucleotides matching TRBD1. The CDR3 totals 15 residues. Losses at the gene ends were 3 bases for V and 3 bases for J; bases not matched to a gene: 2. The germline V gene encodes CDR1 MGHRA and CDR2 YSYEKL. As DNA, the CDR3 is TGCGCCAGCAGCCAGGGACAGGGGGCCGACACTGAAGCTTTCTTT. This codes for CASSQGQGADTEAFF.

This chain joins TRBV18 and TRBJ2-3, with TRBD1 matching 7 bases. The CDR3 is made up of 16 amino acids. The V segment lost 0 bases and the J segment 3 bases; nucleotides outside the gene matches: 6. Germline V gives CDR1 KGHSH, CDR2 LQKENI. CDR3 sequence reads: CASSPPNRGSTDTQYF. CDR3 DNA sequence: TGTGCCAGCTCACCACCAAACAGGGGCTCGACAGATACGCAGTATTTT.

The V call is TRBV6-6, the J call TRBJ2-5, with D tentatively TRBD2 (6 bases). Germline V gene sequence: CDR1 MNHNY, CDR2 SVGAGI (reference sequence). The CDR3 loop spans 14 amino acids. The ends were cut back, 2 bases at V and 2 bases at J, with 9 bases in the middle. The CDR3 reads CASSYRSGQETQYF. In DNA, the CDR3 is TGTGCCAGCAGTTACAGGAGCGGGCAAGAGACCCAGTACTTC.

The V and J genes are TRBV7-7 and TRBJ2-5, with TRBD1 identical over 7 bases. The CDR3 loop spans 15 amino acids. Germline V CDR1 and CDR2: SSHAT, FNYEAQ (reference sequence). V lost 5 bases, J lost 5 bases, and 11 bases stayed unmatched. CDR3 DNA sequence: TGTGCCAGCAGCGAGGATGACAGGGTCGGTGAGACCCAGTACTTC. Translating gives CASSEDDRVGETQYF.

This sequence joins TRBV7-6 and TRBJ1-1, with D hard to call. Germline CDR1 is SGHVS and CDR2 is FNYEAQ. V lost 3 bases, J lost 1 base, and 6 bases lay in between. The CDR3 runs to 13 residues. CDR3 region: CASSLFENTEAFF. The CDR3, as DNA: TGTGCCAGCAGCTTGTTCGAGAACACTGAAGCTTTCTTT.

This chain connects TRBV4-3 to TRBJ1-3; D perhaps matches TRBD1 (6 bases). Germline assignment: CDR1 LGHNA and CDR2 YSLEER. With 0 bases removed from V and 3 bases from J, the gap between germline ends came to 12 bases. CDR3 size: 16 residues. This chain's CDR3 is CASSQDPGASGNTIYF. DNA of the CDR3: TGCGCCAGCAGCCAAGATCCGGGGGCTAGTGGAAACACCATATATTTT.

This clone was counted a few times. The chain carries TRBV19 and TRBJ2-6, with D hard to call. Germline V gives CDR1 LNHDA, CDR2 SQIVND (reference sequence). The V end lost 7 bases, the J end lost 2 bases, and 9 bases lay between the germline ends. This CDR3 spans 14 amino acids. CDR3 region: CASNPRTGANVLTF. The CDR3 bases are TGTGCCAGTAACCCGCGAACTGGGGCCAACGTCCTGACTTTC.

This sequence joins TRBV2 and TRBJ2-7; the D gene is possibly TRBD1 (6 bases). The CDR3 sequence is 12 residues long. V shed 6 bases and J shed 0 bases, with 6 bases lying between them. Germline CDR1 SNHLY, CDR2 FYNNEI. The CDR3 loop reads CASRDSSYEQYF. In DNA form, the CDR3 reads TGTGCCAGCAGGGACAGCTCCTACGAGCAGTACTTC.

This clone was seen only a few times. The gene calls are TRBV29-1 and TRBJ2-7; D is perhaps TRBD1 (5 bases). The CDR3 extends over 13 amino acids. Germline lookup yields CDR1 SQVTM and CDR2 ANQGSEA. Trimming removed 0 bases at V and 0 bases at J, with 6 bases between. This CDR3 is CSVEERGSYEQYF. The CDR3 bases are TGCAGCGTTGAAGAAAGGGGCTCCTACGAGCAGTACTTC.

The CDR3 reads CASTLQRVDTDTQYF. The CDR3 bases are TGTGCCAGCACCCTACAGCGGGTTGACACAGATACGCAGTATTTT. The chain links TRBV11-2 to TRBJ2-3; TRBD2 might be the D (6 bases). The germline V and J ends were trimmed by 7 bases and 2 bases, with 16 bases remaining between them. The CDR3 is 15 residues long. Germline V CDR1 and CDR2: SGHAT, FQNNGV.

The chain has TRBV28 and TRBJ2-5; D not resolved. Germline CDR1 is MDHEN and CDR2 is SYDVKM. V lost 5 bases, J lost 12 bases, and 22 bases lay in between. CDR3 length: 14 residues. This CDR3 reads CASSLQTNTPPKYF. The CDR3 region has the DNA TGTGCCAGCAGTCTACAAACCAACACTCCGCCAAAGTACTTC. The variable domain in full, completed from reference TRBV28 and TRBJ2-5, reads DVKVTQSSRYLVKRTGEKVFLECVQDMDHENMFWYRQDPGLGLRLIYFSYDVKMKEKGDIPEGYSVSREKKERFSLILESASTNQTSMYLCASSLQTNTPPKYFGPGTRLLVL.

This clone was counted between two and nine times. The rearrangement uses TRBV19 and TRBJ1-5; D not certain. CDR3 length: 13 residues. Trimming took 5 bases from V and 6 from J, leaving 11 bases between them. Germline CDR1 and CDR2: LNHDA and SQIVND (reference sequence). CDR3 loop: CASSLWEGQPQHF. The DNA of the CDR3 is TGTGCCAGTAGTCTTTGGGAAGGTCAGCCCCAGCATTTT.

The chain carries TRBV25-1 and TRBJ1-2; the D gene is possibly TRBD1 (5 bases). The V and J ends lost 1 base and 0 bases respectively, with 6 bases between them. The CDR3 totals 14 residues. The germline V gene has CDR1 MGHDK and CDR2 SYGVNS. The CDR3 region is CASSELGANYGYTF. Written as DNA, the CDR3 is TGTGCCAGCAGTGAATTGGGGGCTAACTATGGCTACACCTTC.

The DNA of the CDR3 is TGTGCCTGGAGCACAGGGGAGTTTACTGAAGCTTTCTTT. It encodes CAWSTGEFTEAFF. The chain employs TRBV30 and TRBJ1-1; 7 positions agree with TRBD1. CDR3 length: 13 residues. Germline CDR1 and CDR2: GTSNPN and SVGIG (reference sequence). V gave up 3 bases and J gave up 5 bases; unmatched junction bases: 6.

The chain uses TRBV9 and TRBJ2-3, with D perhaps matching TRBD1 or TRBD2 (5 bases each). Germline CDR1 reads SGDLS; CDR2 reads YYNGEE. Between the trimmed V and J ends, which lost 6 bases and 2 bases, there was a span of 13 bases. The CDR3 has 14 residues. The CDR3: CASTRGADTDTQYF. CDR3 nucleotides: TGTGCCAGCACCCGAGGGGCCGACACAGATACGCAGTATTTT. The entire variable domain, with the rest obtained from reference TRBV9 and TRBJ2-3, is as follows: DSGVTQTPKHLITATGQRVTLRCSPRSGDLSVYWYQQSLDQGLQFLIQYYNGEERAKGNILERFSAQQFPDLHSELNLSSLELGDSALYFCASTRGADTDTQYFGPGTRLTVL.

The rearrangement uses TRBV5-1 and TRBJ2-1; 9 bases agree with TRBD2. Looked up from germline, CDR1 is SGHRS and CDR2 is YFSETQ. The CDR3 extends over 18 amino acids. Losses at the gene ends were 0 bases for V and 0 bases for J; bases not matched to a gene: 7. The CDR3 DNA sequence: TGCGCCAGCAGCTTGGAGGGTAGCGGGGGTAGCTCCTACAATGAGCAGTTCTTC. Translated, it gives CASSLEGSGGSSYNEQFF.

The chain uses TRBV5-6 and TRBJ2-5; 7 bases map to TRBD1. Germline CDR1 is SGHDT and CDR2 is YYEEEE. CDR3 size: 15 residues. After removal of 4 bases from V and 1 base from J, the junction contained 7 bases not matched to a gene. In nucleotides, the CDR3 is TGTGCCAGCAGCAACCGGGACAGATTCCAAGAGACCCAGTACTTC. This codes for CASSNRDRFQETQYF.

This clone has a handful of counts. The genes are TRBV2 and TRBJ1-2; 9 nucleotides match TRBD1. The CDR3 covers 14 residues. Germline values: CDR1 SNHLY, CDR2 FYNNEI. The J segment lost 2 bases and the V segment lost 3 bases, leaving 1 base of the junction unmatched. The CDR3 bases are TGTGCCAGCAGTGACACAGGGGGCAACTATGGCTACACCTTC. Residues: CASSDTGGNYGYTF.

This chain joins TRBV19 and TRBJ2-3; D is uncertain. V lost 8 bases to trimming and J lost 2 bases, with 11 bases between them. CDR1 and CDR2 (germline): LNHDA, SQIVND (reference sequence). The CDR3 is made up of 13 amino acids. The CDR3 DNA is TGTGCCAGTGGTAGAGCCAACACAGATACGCAGTATTTT. Translated: CASGRANTDTQYF. Full variable domain (outside the CDR3, taken from reference TRBV19 and TRBJ2-3): DGGITQSPKYLFRKEGQNVTLSCEQNLNHDAMYWYRQDPGQGLRLIYYSQIVNDFQKGDIAEGYSVSREKKESFPLTVTSAQKNPTAFYLCASGRANTDTQYFGPGTRLTVL.

This clone appeared once. The chain employs TRBV9 and TRBJ2-1, with 13 bases fitting TRBD2. V was clipped by 0 bases and J by 9 bases; unmatched bases: 0. Per germline, CDR1 SGDLS and CDR2 YYNGEE. CDR3 length equals 14 residues. This chain's CDR3 is CASSVGTSGSEQFF. The CDR3 DNA reads as TGTGCCAGCAGCGTAGGGACTAGCGGGAGTGAGCAGTTCTTC.

The chain combines TRBV4-3 with TRBJ2-7; a weak D match, TRBD2 (6 bases). V was clipped by 0 bases and J by 4 bases, with 10 bases between them. CDR1 LGHNA and CDR2 YSLEER come from the germline V gene. The CDR3 covers 14 residues. CDR3 loop: CASSQDDSGYEQYF. The CDR3 nucleotides are TGCGCCAGCAGCCAAGATGATAGCGGTTACGAGCAGTACTTC.

This clone was counted once. This chain's CDR3 is CASSPGRTIPEQYF. CDR3 nucleotide sequence: TGTGCCAGCAGCCCGGGACGGACTATACCCGAGCAGTACTTC. The rearrangement joins TRBV28 to TRBJ2-7; perhaps TRBD2 as D (6 bases). Germline V gene lookup returns CDR1 MDHEN and CDR2 SYDVKM. V was cut by 6 bases and J by 6 bases, with 18 bases left in between. The CDR3 contains 14 residues.

In this sample, this clone turned up a few times. This chain connects TRBV19 to TRBJ2-2; D unclear. The CDR3 covers 13 residues. V lost 4 bases and J lost 5, with 8 bases in between. Germline lookup yields CDR1 LNHDA and CDR2 SQIVND (reference sequence). The CDR3, as DNA: TGTGCCAGTAGTAGCGTTCCTACCGGGGAGCTGTTTTTT. It specifies CASSSVPTGELFF.